Sequencing of this TCR beta chain was carried out in a study of type 1 regulatory T cells. Turning to the study itself: T-allo10 is a Tr1-enriched, alloantigen-specific CD4 T cell product made in vitro.

This clonotype was detected only a few times. Its antigen remains unknown. TCRdb re-called the reads through MiXCR, storing one row per CDR3 protein. The sample lists around 65,000 distinct CDR3 sequences, approximately 47% occurring once. The germline V gene has CDR1 MNHEY and CDR2 SVGEGT. The length of the CDR3 is 16 residues. Trimming removed 5 bases from V and 4 bases from J; junction bases left unmatched: 7. The study's findings and limits: Tr1 cells had a more restricted TCR repertoire than non-Tr1 cells.

The receptor was isolated from a human donor in good health. Sequenced sample: cultured non-Tr1 T cells, either the whole culture or a sorted T cell fraction (not recorded which). The chain employs TRBV6-2 or TRBV6-3 and TRBJ1-5, with 11 bases aligning to TRBD1. CDR3 in DNA: TGTGCCAGCAGTGGGACAGGGGGGGCCCTGAATCAGCCCCAGCATTTT. This encodes CASSGTGGALNQPQHF.